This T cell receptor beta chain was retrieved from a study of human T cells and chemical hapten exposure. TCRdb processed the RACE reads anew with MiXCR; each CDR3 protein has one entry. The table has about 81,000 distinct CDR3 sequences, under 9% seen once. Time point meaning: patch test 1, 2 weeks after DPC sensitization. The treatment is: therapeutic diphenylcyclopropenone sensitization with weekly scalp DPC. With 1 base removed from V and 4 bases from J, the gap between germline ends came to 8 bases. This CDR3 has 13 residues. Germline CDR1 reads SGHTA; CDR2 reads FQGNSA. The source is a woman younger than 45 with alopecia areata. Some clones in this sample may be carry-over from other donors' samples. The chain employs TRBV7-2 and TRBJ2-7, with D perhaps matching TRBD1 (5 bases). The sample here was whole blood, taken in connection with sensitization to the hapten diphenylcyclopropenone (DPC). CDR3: CASSLDQGYEQYF. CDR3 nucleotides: TGTGCCAGCAGCTTAGACCAGGGATACGAGCAGTACTTC.